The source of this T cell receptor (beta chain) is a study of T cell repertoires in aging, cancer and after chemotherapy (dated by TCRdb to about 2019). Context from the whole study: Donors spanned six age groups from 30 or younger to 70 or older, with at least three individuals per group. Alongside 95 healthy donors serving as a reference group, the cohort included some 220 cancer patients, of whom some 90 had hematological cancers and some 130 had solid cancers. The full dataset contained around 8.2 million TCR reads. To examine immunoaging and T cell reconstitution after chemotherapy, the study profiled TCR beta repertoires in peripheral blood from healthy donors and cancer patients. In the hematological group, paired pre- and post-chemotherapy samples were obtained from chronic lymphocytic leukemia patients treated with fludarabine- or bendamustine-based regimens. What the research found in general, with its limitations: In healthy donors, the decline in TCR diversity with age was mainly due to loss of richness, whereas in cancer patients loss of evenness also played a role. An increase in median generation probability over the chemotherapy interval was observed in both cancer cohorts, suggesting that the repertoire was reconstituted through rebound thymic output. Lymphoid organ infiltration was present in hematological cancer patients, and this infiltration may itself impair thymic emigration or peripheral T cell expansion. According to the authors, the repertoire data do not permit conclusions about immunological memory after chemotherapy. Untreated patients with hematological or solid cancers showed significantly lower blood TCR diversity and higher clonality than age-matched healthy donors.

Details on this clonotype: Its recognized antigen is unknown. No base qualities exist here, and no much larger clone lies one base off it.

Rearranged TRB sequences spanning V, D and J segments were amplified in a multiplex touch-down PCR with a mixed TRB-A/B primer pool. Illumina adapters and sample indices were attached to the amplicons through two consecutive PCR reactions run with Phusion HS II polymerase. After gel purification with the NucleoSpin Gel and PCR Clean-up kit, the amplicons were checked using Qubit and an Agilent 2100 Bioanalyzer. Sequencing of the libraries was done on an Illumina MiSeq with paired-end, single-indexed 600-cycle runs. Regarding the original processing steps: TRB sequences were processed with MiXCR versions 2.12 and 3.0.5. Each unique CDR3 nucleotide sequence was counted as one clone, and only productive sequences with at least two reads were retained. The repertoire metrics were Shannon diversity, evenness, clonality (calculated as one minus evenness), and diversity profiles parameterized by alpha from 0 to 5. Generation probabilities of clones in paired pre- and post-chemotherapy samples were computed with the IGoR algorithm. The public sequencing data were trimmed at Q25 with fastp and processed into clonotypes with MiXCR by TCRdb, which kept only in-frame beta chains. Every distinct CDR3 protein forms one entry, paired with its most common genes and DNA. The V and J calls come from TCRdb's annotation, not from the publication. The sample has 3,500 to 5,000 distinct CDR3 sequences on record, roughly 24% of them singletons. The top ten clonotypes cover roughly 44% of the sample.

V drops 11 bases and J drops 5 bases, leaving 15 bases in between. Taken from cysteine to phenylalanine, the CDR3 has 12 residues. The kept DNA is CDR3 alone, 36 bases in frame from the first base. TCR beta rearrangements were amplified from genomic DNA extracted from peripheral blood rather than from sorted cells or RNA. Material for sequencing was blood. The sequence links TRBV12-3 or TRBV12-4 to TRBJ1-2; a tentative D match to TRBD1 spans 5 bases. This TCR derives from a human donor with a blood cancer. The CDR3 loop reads CASQRGSYGYTF. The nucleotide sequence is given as TGTGCCTCTCAGAGGGGATCGTATGGCTACACCTTC.